One sample yielded the 15 T cell receptor beta chains listed below, sequenced in a study of regulatory T cells in long-lasting Graves disease. Building of the TCR beta libraries involved iRepertoire HTBI primers and Arm-PCR of CDR3 regions. TCRdb ran MiXCR on the multiplex PCR reads and lists one entry per CDR3 protein. In the table there are 350,000 to 450,000 distinct CDR3 sequences, roughly 21% of which are singletons. Indicated time point: persistent/refractory GD, antithyroid drugs over 5 years with positive TRAb. Scientists built the TCR library using RNA that was extracted from PBMCs. The sequencing here drew on peripheral blood mononuclear cells (PBMCs), taken when the disease was refractory, from a patient treated with antithyroid drugs. The receptor set was obtained from a female donor with Graves disease.

In DNA, the CDR3 is TGCAGTGCTGGACCTCGGGACAGCGGTGGACCCCAGCATTTT. Translating it yields CSAGPRDSGGPQHF. V and J are TRBV20-1 and TRBJ1-5; the match to TRBD1 covers 7 bases. Trimming took 5 bases from V and 10 from J; bases not matched to a gene: 14. The CDR3 runs to 14 residues. Germline CDR1 reads DFQATT; CDR2 reads SNEGSKA (reference sequence).

The chain employs TRBV25-1 and TRBJ2-1; the D call may be TRBD1 or TRBD2 (6 bases each). The length of the CDR3 is 15 residues. Per the germline V gene, CDR1 is MGHDK and CDR2 is SYGVNS. V lost 6 bases and J 3 bases, leaving 15 bases between the germline ends. The CDR3 protein is CASSQEGGNYNEQFF. The CDR3 coding sequence is TGTGCCAGCAGCCAAGAGGGGGGAAACTACAATGAGCAGTTCTTC.

This clonotype appeared many times. This rearrangement joins TRBV27 to TRBJ2-5; 10 positions match TRBD1. Germline CDR1 and CDR2: MNHEY and SMNVEV (reference sequence). The V and J ends lost 0 bases and 9 bases, in that order; junction bases with no gene match: 13. The CDR3 length is 17 residues. The CDR3, as DNA: TGTGCCAGCAGTTTATCGAGGCGGACAGGGGGTGGTAATGCCCAGTACTTC. Residues: CASSLSRRTGGGNAQYF.

This clonotype was recorded a few times. V and J are TRBV28 and TRBJ2-3; the D gene is possibly TRBD2 (6 bases). The CDR3 extends over 15 amino acids. Germline assignment: CDR1 MDHEN and CDR2 SYDVKM. Trimming pared 10 bases from V and 4 bases from J, leaving 21 bases between. CDR3 in amino acids: CATAAEGQSADTQYF. The DNA of the CDR3 is TGTGCCACAGCGGCGGAGGGCCAGTCCGCAGATACGCAGTATTTT. The full variable domain, its missing parts supplied by reference TRBV28 and TRBJ2-3, is DVKVTQSSRYLVKRTGEKVFLECVQDMDHENMFWYRQDPGLGLRLIYFSYDVKMKEKGDIPEGYSVSREKKERFSLILESASTNQTSMYLCATAAEGQSADTQYFGPGTRLTVL.

Details on this clonotype: A much more abundant neighbour one base away suggests this may be a read error. The V and J genes are TRBV20-1 and TRBJ1-4; a weak D match, TRBD1 (5 bases). The length of the CDR3 is 13 residues. The V gene lost 4 bases and the J gene lost 5 bases, with 11 bases spanning the gap. CDR1 is DFQATT, CDR2 SNEGSKA, per germline (reference sequence). The CDR3 protein is CSATGLWNEKLFF. CDR3 coding DNA: TGCAGTGCTACGGGACTGTGGAATGAAAAACTGTTTTTT.

The table lists this clonotype with many counts. This chain uses TRBV11-1 with TRBJ1-1, with TRBD1 as a possible D gene (6 bases). The CDR3 runs to 15 residues. Trimming left V 5 bases short and J 2 bases short, with 15 bases between. The V gene's germline CDR1 is SGHAT and CDR2 FQDESV (reference sequence). CDR3 in DNA: TGTGCCAGCAGCCCTAAGGGGGGCCGAAACACTGAAGCTTTCTTT. This sequence encodes CASSPKGGRNTEAFF.

V is TRBV27 and J is TRBJ2-5; 9 bases align to TRBD2. From germline, CDR1 is MNHEY and CDR2 SMNVEV (reference sequence). With V trimmed by 4 bases and J by 13 bases, 10 bases remained unmatched. This CDR3 region has 13 residues. In DNA, the CDR3 is TGTGCCAGCAGTTCAGCGGGAGGCGGGACTTTGTACTTC. Protein: CASSSAGGGTLYF.

This clonotype appeared once. This chain uses TRBV30 with TRBJ2-1; TRBD2 is a possible D gene (5 bases). Germline V lookup: CDR1 GTSNPN, CDR2 SVGIG (reference sequence). Trimming stripped 0 bases from V and 2 bases from J, with 8 bases between. CDR3 length: 14 amino acids. DNA of the CDR3: TGTGCCTGGAGTGTATCCGGGGCCTACAATGAGCAGTTCTTC. Translated, it gives CAWSVSGAYNEQFF.

A few counts support this clonotype. The chain is built from TRBV6-2 or TRBV6-3 and TRBJ1-5; TRBD1 aligns across 10 bases. Germline CDR1 MNHEY, CDR2 SVGEGT. The CDR3 has 15 residues. V shed 7 bases, J shed 6 bases, and the junction held 9 bases outside the gene matches. CDR3 bases: TGTGCCAGCAAAACCGGGACAGGGGATCCTCAGCCCCAGCATTTT. Its translation is CASKTGTGDPQPQHF.

This clonotype came up many times. The chain carries TRBV6-1 and TRBJ2-7; D possibly corresponds to TRBD2 (6 bases). Trimming removed 5 bases at V and 1 base at J, with 15 bases between. From germline, CDR1 is MNHNS and CDR2 SASEGT. This CDR3 has 15 amino acids. Here the CDR3 reads CASSTGLSSSYEQYF. The CDR3 coding sequence is TGTGCCAGCAGTACGGGACTGAGTAGTTCCTACGAGCAGTACTTC.

Only a few counts were recorded for this clonotype. The rearrangement uses TRBV6-1 and TRBJ2-7, with D unresolved. In germline, CDR1 is MNHNS, CDR2 SASEGT. CDR3 length equals 14 residues. V lost 4 bases and J lost 4, with 14 bases in between. CDR3 DNA: TGTGCCAGCAGTGTCGAAGGGCTTTTGTACGAGCAGTACTTC. Translated, it gives CASSVEGLLYEQYF.

This clonotype has at least ten counts. The chain employs TRBV20-1 and TRBJ1-4; 8 bases fit TRBD1. This CDR3 is 14 amino acids long. The germline V gene encodes CDR1 DFQATT and CDR2 SNEGSKA (reference sequence). V was pared by 6 bases and J by 0 bases, with 3 bases of the junction left unmatched. CDR3 DNA sequence: TGCAGTGCCGAGACAGGGGCAACTAATGAAAAACTGTTTTTT. Translating gives CSAETGATNEKLFF.

At least ten counts were recorded for this clonotype. The chain is built from TRBV2 and TRBJ1-2, with D unclear. Germline-derived CDR1 and CDR2 are SNHLY and FYNNEI. The CDR3 sequence is 13 residues long. V dropped 3 bases and J dropped 2 bases, with 7 bases sitting between them. CDR3 coding DNA: TGTGCCAGCAGTGAGCTACCAAACTATGGCTACACCTTC. It specifies CASSELPNYGYTF.

This clonotype occurred a few times. In nucleotides, the CDR3 is TGTGCCAGCAGCCCGGACCCGATAGCGGGAGCACTAAACATTCAGTACTTC. Translating it yields CASSPDPIAGALNIQYF. The V and J genes are TRBV7-2 and TRBJ2-4, with TRBD2 matching over 9 bases. Germline CDR1 SGHTA, CDR2 FQGNSA. CDR3 length equals 17 residues. The J segment lost 6 bases and the V segment lost 5 bases, leaving 14 bases of the junction unmatched.

A note on this clonotype: At one end the junction does not follow the germline gene, possibly because of a read error. CDR3 in DNA: TGTGCCGGCAGTTACTCGTCCAGGGAACTCAATCAGCCCCAGCATTTT. Protein: CAGSYSSRELNQPQHF. The chain recombines TRBV6-5 with TRBJ1-5; possible D gene TRBD1, 5 bases. In germline, CDR1 is MNHEY, CDR2 SVGAGI. CDR3 size: 16 residues.